The sequence of this T cell receptor (beta chain) was determined in a study of PD-1 blockade in classical Hodgkin lymphoma. Germline CDR1 PRHDT, CDR2 FYEKMQ (reference sequence). V dropped 8 bases and J dropped 0 bases, with 8 bases sitting between them. The CDR3 loop spans 13 amino acids. This clone was detected a few times. The target antigen is unknown. General study points: The authors excluded patients who started nivolumab under 1 year after ASCT.

Relapse after autologous stem cell transplantation occurred in every patient, and brentuximab vedotin exposure varied. Produced via immunoSEQ multiplex PCR; TCRdb's table is partial and in-frame only. The sample has roughly 41,000 clones; approximately 86% are singletons. The source is a human donor with classical Hodgkin lymphoma. The chain is built from TRBV13 and TRBJ1-3; the D is unclear. This sample comprised peripheral blood mononuclear cells (PBMCs), obtained before the second cycle of nivolumab. CDR3 in amino acids: CASRADSGNTIYF. The CDR3 DNA follows: TGTGCCAGCCGTGCAGACTCTGGAAACACCATATATTTT.